This TCR beta chain was found in a study of T cells in Graves' hyperthyroidism and ophthalmopathy. Germline V gene lookup returns CDR1 SGHTA and CDR2 FQGNSA. With 5 bases clipped from V and 2 bases from J, the junction kept 5 bases outside the gene matches. The CDR3 totals 16 residues. Recently diagnosed hyperthyroidism of less than 2 months' duration affected patients aged 18 to 65. The diagnostic basis comprised clinical symptoms, serum thyroxine and TRAb, thyroid ultrasound and orbital computed tomography. Amplified TCR beta CDR3 regions derived from RNA transcripts. The HTBI primer set served for first-round RT-PCR of the TCR CDR3. TCRdb passed the multiplex PCR reads through MiXCR, listing each CDR3 protein once. This sample has 45,000 to 55,000 distinct CDR3 sequences; roughly 51% occur once, and the top ten carry 30% to 40%. This clonotype was seen repeatedly, ten times or more. Its antigen is as yet unknown.

Study-wide points: A model using 13 V-J features told ophthalmopathy apart from stable hyperthyroidism. Ophthalmopathy was predicted by the model a median of around 5.9 months ahead of onset.

Input material: peripheral blood or thyroid tissue (not recorded which). The source of this sequence is a man between 18 and 29 years old with Graves' hyperthyroidism. The V gene is TRBV7-2, the J gene TRBJ2-3; 12 nucleotides agree with TRBD1. The CDR3 DNA is TGTGCCAGCAGCCAAGGGACAGGGGGCACCACAGATACGCAGTATTTT. This translates into CASSQGTGGTTDTQYF. Looking up the rest from reference TRBV7-2 and TRBJ2-3 gives the full variable domain: GAGVSQSPSNKVTEKGKDVELRCDPISGHTALYWYRQSLGQGLEFLIYFQGNSAPDKSGLPSDRFSAERTGGSVSTLTIQRTQQEDSAVYLCASSQGTGGTTDTQYFGPGTRLTVL.